This T cell receptor (beta chain) was captured in a study of beta chain features in type 1 diabetes. The overall study: In age, gender and cell yields, patients were similar to healthy donors. All of the samples together had approximately 100,000,000 sorted cells examined.

This clone was observed a few times. Its antigen is not identified. CDR1 and CDR2 from the germline V gene are SGHDN and FVKESK. Trimming took 3 bases from V and 6 from J; bases not matched to a gene: 7. This CDR3 is built from 15 residues. As every portion of the isolated RNA was reverse transcribed, the sequencing read expressed TCRB transcripts. The method was immunoSEQ multiplex PCR; TCRdb's version includes in-frame clones alone and lacks a portion of them. This sample has 500,000 to 800,000 clones, with around an eighth found just once. The study's findings and limits: Across all four CD4+ subsets, people with type 1 diabetes showed modestly shorter TCRB CDR3s.

Material for sequencing was naive CD4+ T cells from blood. The TCR was taken from a man aged 25 to 45 with type 1 diabetes. The chain has TRBV14 and TRBJ2-3, with 9 bases matching TRBD1. The chain's CDR3 is CASSQSQGARDTQYF. The CDR3 region has the DNA TGTGCCAGCAGCCAGTCACAGGGGGCGCGGGATACGCAGTATTTT.